This T cell receptor beta chain was recovered during a study of blood T cell repertoires in COVID-19. The assay was immunoSEQ multiplex PCR, and TCRdb's table has in-frame clones only and misses some. Counted here are approximately 180,000 clones, 65% to 85% occurring once; the ten biggest clones make up roughly 7.2%. This CDR3 is built from 15 residues. With V trimmed by 5 bases and J by 5 bases, 10 bases remained unmatched. CDR1 MDHEN and CDR2 SYDVKM come from the germline V gene. The clonotype originates from a woman between 35 and 50 years old with COVID-19, enrolled during active disease. V gene TRBV28 combines with J gene TRBJ1-1; 8 nucleotides align to TRBD1. Input material: peripheral blood. For the CDR3, the DNA is TGTGCCAGCAGTGAACTGACAGGGGCGATGACTGAAGCTTTCTTT. Encoded protein: CASSELTGAMTEAFF.